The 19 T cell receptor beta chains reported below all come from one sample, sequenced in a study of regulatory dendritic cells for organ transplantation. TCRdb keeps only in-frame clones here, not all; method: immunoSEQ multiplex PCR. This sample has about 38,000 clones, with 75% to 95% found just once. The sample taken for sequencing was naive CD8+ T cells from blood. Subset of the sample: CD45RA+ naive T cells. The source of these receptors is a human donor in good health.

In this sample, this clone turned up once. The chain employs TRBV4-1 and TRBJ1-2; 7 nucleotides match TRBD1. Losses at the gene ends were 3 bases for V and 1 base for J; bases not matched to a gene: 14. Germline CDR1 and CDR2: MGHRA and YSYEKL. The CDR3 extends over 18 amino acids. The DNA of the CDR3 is TGCGCCAGCAGCCAGGAGTTAGGGGGCCGCGACGTTAACTATGGCTACACCTTC. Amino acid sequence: CASSQELGGRDVNYGYTF.

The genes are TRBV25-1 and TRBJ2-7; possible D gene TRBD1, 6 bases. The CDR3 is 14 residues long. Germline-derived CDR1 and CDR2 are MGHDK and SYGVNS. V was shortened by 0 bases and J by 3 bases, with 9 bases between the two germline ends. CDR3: CASSEYGGVYEQYF. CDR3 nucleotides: TGTGCCAGCAGTGAATATGGGGGCGTCTACGAGCAGTACTTC.

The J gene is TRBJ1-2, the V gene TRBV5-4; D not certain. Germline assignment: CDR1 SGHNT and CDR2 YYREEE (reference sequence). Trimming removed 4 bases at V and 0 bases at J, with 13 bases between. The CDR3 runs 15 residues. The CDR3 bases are TGTGCCAGCAGCCCACGGGCGACCTCTAACTATGGCTACACCTTC. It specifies CASSPRATSNYGYTF.

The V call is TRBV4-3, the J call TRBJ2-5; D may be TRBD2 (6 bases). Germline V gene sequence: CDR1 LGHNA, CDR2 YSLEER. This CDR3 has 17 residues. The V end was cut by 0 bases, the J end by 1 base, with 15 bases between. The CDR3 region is CASSQEWREPLQETQYF. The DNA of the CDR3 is TGCGCCAGCAGCCAAGAATGGCGGGAACCCCTCCAAGAGACCCAGTACTTC.

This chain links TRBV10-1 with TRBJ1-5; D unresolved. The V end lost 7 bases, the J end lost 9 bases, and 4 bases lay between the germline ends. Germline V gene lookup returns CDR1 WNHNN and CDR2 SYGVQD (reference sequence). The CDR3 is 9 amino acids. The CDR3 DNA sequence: TGCGCCAGCAAGCGGCCCCAGCATTTT. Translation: CASKRPQHF.

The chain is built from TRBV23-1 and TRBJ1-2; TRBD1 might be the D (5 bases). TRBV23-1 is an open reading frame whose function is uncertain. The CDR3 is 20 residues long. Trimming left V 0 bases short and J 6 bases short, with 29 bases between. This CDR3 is CASSQSSGWGRPYGINGYTF. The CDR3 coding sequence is TGCGCCAGCAGTCAATCTAGTGGGTGGGGACGCCCTTACGGAATTAATGGCTACACCTTC.

CDR3 nucleotide sequence: TGTGCCAGCAGTCGCATATACCGGGACCCTGGAGAGAATGAGCAGTTCTTC. Amino acids: CASSRIYRDPGENEQFF. The J gene is TRBJ2-1, the V gene TRBV28; D tentatively reads TRBD1 or TRBD2 (5 bases each). CDR3 length: 17 residues. Germline CDR1 MDHEN, CDR2 SYDVKM. V gave up 5 bases and J gave up 7 bases, with 24 bases separating them.

The CDR3 region is CASSLRPGVNEAFF. CDR3 coding DNA: TGTGCCAGCAGCTTACGGCCAGGGGTAAATGAAGCTTTCTTT. This rearrangement joins TRBV7-2 to TRBJ1-1, with D maybe TRBD1 (6 bases). V was pared by 2 bases and J by 7 bases, with 14 bases between. Germline assignment: CDR1 SGHTA and CDR2 FQGNSA. The CDR3 covers 14 residues.

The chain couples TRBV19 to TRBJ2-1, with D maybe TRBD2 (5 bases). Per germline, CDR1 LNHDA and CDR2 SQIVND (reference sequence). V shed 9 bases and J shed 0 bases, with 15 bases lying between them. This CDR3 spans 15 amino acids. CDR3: CASHQAESSYNEQFF. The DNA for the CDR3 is TGTGCCAGCCACCAAGCGGAAAGCTCCTACAATGAGCAGTTCTTC.

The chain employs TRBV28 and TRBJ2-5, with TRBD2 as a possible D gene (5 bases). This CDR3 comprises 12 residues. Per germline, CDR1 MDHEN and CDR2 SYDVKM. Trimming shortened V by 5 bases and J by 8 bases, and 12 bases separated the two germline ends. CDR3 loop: CASSGGGGTQYF. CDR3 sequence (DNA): TGTGCCAGCAGTGGAGGCGGAGGAACCCAGTACTTC.

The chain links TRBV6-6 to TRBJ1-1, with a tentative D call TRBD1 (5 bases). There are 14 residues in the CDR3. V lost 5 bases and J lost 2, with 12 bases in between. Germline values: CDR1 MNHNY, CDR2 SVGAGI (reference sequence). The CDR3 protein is CASSPTETNTEAFF. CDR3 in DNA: TGTGCCAGCAGTCCGACAGAGACCAACACTGAAGCTTTCTTT.

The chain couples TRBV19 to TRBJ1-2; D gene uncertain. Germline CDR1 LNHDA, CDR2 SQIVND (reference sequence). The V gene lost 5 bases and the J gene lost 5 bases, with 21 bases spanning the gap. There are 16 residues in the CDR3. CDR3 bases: TGTGCCAGTAGTTTCCGGGATTCTCGGCGGGAATATGGCTACACCTTC. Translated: CASSFRDSRREYGYTF.

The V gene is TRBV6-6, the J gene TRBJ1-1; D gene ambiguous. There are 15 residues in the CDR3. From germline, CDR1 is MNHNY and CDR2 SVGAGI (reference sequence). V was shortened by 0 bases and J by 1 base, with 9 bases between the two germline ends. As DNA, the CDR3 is TGTGCCAGCAGTTACTCGAAAAACTGGAACACTGAAGCTTTCTTT. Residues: CASSYSKNWNTEAFF.

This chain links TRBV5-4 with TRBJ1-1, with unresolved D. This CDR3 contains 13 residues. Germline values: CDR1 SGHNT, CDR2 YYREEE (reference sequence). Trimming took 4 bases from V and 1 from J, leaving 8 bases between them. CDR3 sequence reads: CASSAAPNTEAFF. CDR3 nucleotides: TGTGCCAGCAGCGCAGCCCCGAACACTGAAGCTTTCTTT. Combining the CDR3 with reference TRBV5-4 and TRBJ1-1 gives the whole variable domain ETGVTQSPTHLIKTRGQQVTLRCSSQSGHNTVSWYQQALGQGPQFIFQYYREEENGRGNFPPRFSGLQFPNYSSELNVNALELDDSALYLCASSAAPNTEAFFGQGTRLTVV.

CDR3 nucleotide sequence: TGTGCCAGCAGCCGGTCCGTAGGAGGGGGGAATGAGCAGTTCTTC. As protein: CASSRSVGGGNEQFF. The V call is TRBV4-2, the J call TRBJ2-1; D assignment may be TRBD1 or TRBD2 (6 bases each). Germline values: CDR1 LGHNA, CDR2 YNFKEQ. The CDR3 totals 15 residues. With 4 bases removed from V and 7 bases from J, the gap between germline ends came to 17 bases.

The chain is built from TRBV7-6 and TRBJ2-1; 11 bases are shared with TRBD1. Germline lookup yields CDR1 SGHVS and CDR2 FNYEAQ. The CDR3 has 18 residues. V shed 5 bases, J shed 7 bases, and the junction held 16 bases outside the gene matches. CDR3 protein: CASSGTTGQGVGVNEQFF. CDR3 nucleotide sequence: TGTGCCAGCAGCGGAACGACGGGACAGGGGGTTGGGGTGAATGAGCAGTTCTTC.

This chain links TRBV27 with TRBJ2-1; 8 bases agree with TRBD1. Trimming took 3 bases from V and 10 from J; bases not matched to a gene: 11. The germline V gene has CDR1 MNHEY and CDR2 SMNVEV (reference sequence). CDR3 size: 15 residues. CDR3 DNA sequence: TGTGCCAGCAGTTTCAACTCTGGACAGGGCCTGGAGCAGTTCTTC. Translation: CASSFNSGQGLEQFF.

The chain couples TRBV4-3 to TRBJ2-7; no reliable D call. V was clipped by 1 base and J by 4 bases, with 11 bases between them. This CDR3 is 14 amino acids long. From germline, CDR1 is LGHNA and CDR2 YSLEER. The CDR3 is CASSQGVVGYEQYF. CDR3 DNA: TGCGCCAGCAGCCAAGGTGTCGTGGGTTACGAGCAGTACTTC.

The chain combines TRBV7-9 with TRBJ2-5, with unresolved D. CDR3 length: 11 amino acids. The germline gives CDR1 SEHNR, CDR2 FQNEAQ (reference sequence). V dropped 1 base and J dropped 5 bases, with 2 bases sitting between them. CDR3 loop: CASSLVETQYF. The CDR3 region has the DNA TGTGCCAGCAGCTTAGTTGAGACCCAGTACTTC. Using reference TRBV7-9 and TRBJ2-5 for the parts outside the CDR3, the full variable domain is DTGVSQNPRHKITKRGQNVTFRCDPISEHNRLYWYRQTLGQGPEFLTYFQNEAQLEKSRLLSDRFSAERPKGSFSTLEIQRTEQGDSAMYLCASSLVETQYFGPGTRLLVL.